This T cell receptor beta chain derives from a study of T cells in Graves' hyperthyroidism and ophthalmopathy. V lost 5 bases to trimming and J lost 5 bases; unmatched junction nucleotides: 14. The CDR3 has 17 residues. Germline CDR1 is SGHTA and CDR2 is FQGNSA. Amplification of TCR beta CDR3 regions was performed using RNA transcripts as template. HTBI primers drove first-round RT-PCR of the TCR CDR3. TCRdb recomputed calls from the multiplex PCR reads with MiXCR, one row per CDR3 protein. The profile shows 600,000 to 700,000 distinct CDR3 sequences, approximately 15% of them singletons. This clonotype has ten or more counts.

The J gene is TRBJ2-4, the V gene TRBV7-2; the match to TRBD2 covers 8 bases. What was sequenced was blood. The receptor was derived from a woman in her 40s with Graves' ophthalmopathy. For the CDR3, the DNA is TGTGCCAGCAGCCAATGGGCTAGCGGGTCTCCGCAAAACATTCAGTACTTC. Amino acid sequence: CASSQWASGSPQNIQYF. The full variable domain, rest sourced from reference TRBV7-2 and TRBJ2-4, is GAGVSQSPSNKVTEKGKDVELRCDPISGHTALYWYRQSLGQGLEFLIYFQGNSAPDKSGLPSDRFSAERTGGSVSTLTIQRTQQEDSAVYLCASSQWASGSPQNIQYFGAGTRLSVL.